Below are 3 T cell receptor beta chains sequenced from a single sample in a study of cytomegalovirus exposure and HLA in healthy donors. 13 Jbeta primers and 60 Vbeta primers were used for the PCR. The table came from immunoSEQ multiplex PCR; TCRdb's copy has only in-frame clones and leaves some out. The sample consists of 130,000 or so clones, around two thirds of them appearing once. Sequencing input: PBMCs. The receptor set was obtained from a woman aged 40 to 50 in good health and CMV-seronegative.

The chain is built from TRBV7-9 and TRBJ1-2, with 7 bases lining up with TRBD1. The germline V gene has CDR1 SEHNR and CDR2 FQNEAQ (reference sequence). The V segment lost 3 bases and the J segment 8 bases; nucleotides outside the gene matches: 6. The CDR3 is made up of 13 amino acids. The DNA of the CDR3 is TGTGCCAGCAGCTTTGAAGGGGGCAAAGGCTACACCTTC. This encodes CASSFEGGKGYTF.

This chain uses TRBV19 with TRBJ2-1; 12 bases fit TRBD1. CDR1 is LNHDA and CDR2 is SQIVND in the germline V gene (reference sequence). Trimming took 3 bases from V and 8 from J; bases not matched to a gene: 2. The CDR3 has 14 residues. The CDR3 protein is CASSMGQGADEQFF. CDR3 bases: TGTGCCAGTAGTATGGGACAGGGGGCGGATGAGCAGTTCTTC.

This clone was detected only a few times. The CDR3 loop is CASSPGQDTEAFF. CDR3 nucleotide sequence: TGCGCCAGCAGCCCTGGACAGGACACTGAAGCTTTCTTT. This chain uses TRBV5-1 with TRBJ1-1; 7 positions match TRBD1. Germline assignment: CDR1 SGHRS and CDR2 YFSETQ. J gave up 3 bases and V 4 bases, and 3 bases lay outside the gene matches. The CDR3 loop spans 13 amino acids.